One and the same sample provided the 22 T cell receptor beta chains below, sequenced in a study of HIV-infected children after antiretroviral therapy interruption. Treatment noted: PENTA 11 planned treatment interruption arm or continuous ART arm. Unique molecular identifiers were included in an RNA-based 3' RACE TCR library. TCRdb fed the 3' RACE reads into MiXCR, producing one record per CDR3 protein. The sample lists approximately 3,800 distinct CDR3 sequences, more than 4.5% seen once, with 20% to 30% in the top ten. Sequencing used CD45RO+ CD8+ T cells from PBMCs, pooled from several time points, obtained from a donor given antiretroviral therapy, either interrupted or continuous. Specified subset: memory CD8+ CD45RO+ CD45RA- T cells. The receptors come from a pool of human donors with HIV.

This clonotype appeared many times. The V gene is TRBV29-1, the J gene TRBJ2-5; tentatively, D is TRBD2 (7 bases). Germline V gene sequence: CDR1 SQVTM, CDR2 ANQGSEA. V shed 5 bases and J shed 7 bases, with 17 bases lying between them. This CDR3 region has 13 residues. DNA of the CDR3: TGCAGCGTTCAGGGGCGGGGGACAATGACCCAGTACTTC. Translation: CSVQGRGTMTQYF.

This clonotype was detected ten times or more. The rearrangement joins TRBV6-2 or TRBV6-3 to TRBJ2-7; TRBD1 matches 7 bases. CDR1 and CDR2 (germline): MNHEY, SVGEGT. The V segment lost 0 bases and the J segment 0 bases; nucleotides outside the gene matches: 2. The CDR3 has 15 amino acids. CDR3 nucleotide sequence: TGTGCCAGCAGTTACTCGGGGGACAGCTCCTACGAGCAGTACTTC. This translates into CASSYSGDSSYEQYF.

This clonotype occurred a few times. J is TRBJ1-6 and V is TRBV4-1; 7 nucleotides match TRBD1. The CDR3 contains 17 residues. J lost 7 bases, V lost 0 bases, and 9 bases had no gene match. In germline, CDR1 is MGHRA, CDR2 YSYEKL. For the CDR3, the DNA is TGCGCCAGCAGCCAAGATTACAGGGGAGATTGGAATTCACCCCTCCACTTT. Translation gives CASSQDYRGDWNSPLHF.

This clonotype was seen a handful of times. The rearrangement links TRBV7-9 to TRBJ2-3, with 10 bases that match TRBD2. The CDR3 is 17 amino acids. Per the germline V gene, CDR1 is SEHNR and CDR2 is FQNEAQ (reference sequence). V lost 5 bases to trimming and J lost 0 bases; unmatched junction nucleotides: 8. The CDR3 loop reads CASSPPIAGGSTDTQYF. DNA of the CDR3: TGTGCCAGCAGCCCACCTATAGCGGGGGGAAGCACAGATACGCAGTATTTT.

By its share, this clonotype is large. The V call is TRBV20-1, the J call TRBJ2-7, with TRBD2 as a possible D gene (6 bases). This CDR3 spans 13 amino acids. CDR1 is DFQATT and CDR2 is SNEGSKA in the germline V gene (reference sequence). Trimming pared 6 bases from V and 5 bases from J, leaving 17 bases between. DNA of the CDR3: TGCAGTGCAAAGGGACTCTCGGAACACGAGCAGTACTTC. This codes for CSAKGLSEHEQYF.

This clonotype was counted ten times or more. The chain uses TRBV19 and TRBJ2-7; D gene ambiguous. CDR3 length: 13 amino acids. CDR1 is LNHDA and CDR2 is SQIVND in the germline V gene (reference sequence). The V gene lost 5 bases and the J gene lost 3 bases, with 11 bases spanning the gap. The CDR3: CASSFGPLYEQYF. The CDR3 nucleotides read TGTGCCAGTAGTTTTGGACCCCTCTACGAGCAGTACTTC.

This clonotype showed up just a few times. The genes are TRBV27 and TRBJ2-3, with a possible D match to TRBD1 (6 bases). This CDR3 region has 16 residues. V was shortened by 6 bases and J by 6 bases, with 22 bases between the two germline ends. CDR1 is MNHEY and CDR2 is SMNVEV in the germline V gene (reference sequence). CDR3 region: CASSTTLDSRRDTQYF. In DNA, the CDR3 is TGTGCCAGCAGCACCACTTTGGACAGCAGGAGGGATACGCAGTATTTT.

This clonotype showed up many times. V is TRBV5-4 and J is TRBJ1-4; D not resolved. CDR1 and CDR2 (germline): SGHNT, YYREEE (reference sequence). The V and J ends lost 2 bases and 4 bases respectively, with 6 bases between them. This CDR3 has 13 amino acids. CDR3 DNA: TGTGCCAGCAGCTTAGGCCATAATGAAAAACTGTTTTTT. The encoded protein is CASSLGHNEKLFF.

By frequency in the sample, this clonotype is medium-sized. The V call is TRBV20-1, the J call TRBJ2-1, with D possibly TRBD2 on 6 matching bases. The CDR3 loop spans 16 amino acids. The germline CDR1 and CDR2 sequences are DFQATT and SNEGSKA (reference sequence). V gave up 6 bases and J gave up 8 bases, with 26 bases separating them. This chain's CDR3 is CSAPRRDSSYTYEQFF. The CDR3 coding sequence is TGCAGTGCCCCTAGAAGGGACTCATCCTACACTTATGAGCAGTTCTTC.

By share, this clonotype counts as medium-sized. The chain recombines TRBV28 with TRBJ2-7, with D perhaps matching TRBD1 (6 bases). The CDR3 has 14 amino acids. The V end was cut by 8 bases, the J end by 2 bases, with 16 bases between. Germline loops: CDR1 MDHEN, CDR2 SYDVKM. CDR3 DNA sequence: TGTGCCAGCCATACGCGCAGGGGCGCCTACGAGCAGTACTTC. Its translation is CASHTRRGAYEQYF.

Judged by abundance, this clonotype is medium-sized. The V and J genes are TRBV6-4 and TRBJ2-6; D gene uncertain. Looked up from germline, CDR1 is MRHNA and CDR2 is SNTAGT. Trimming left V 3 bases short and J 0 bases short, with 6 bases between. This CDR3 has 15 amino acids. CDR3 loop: CASSEAYSGANVLTF. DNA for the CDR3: TGTGCCAGCAGTGAGGCCTACTCTGGGGCCAACGTCCTGACTTTC.

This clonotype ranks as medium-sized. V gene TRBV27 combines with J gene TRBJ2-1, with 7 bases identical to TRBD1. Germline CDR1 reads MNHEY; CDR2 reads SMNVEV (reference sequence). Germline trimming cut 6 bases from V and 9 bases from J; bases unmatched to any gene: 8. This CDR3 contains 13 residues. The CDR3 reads CASSPRQGPEQFF. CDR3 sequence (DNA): TGTGCCAGCAGCCCGAGACAGGGCCCTGAGCAGTTCTTC.

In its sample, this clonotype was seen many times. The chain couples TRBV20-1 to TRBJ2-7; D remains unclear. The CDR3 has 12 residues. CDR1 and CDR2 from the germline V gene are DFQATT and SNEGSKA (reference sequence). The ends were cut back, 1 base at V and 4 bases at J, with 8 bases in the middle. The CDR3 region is CSARVHEYEQYF. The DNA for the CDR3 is TGCAGTGCTAGAGTGCATGAATACGAGCAGTACTTC.

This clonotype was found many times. CDR3 loop: CASSPSSSGSSYNEQFF. The CDR3 region has the DNA TGTGCCAGCAGCCCATCCTCTAGCGGGAGCTCCTACAATGAGCAGTTCTTC. The chain uses TRBV6-4 and TRBJ2-1, with TRBD2 matching 10 bases. CDR3 length: 17 amino acids. Germline V lookup: CDR1 MRHNA, CDR2 SNTAGT. Losses at the gene ends were 6 bases for V and 0 bases for J; bases not matched to a gene: 8.

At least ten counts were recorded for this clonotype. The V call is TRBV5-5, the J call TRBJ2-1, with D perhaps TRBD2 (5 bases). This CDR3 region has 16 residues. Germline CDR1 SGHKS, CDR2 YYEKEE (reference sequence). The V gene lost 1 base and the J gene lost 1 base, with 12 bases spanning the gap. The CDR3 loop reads CASSLTASGSYNEQFF. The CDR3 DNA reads TGTGCCAGCAGCTTGACGGCTTCGGGGTCCTACAATGAGCAGTTCTTC.

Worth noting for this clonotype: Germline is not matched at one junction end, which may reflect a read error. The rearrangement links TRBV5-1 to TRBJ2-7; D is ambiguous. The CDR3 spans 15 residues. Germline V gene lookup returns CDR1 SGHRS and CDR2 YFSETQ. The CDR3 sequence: CASSLLPDTSYEPYF. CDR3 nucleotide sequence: TGCGCTAGCAGCCTACTACCCGATACGTCCTACGAGCCGTACTTC.

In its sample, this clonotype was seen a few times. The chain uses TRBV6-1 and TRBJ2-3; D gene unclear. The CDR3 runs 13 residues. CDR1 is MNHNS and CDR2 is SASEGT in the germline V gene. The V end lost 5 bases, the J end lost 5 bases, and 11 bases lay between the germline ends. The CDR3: CASSLAAQDTQYF. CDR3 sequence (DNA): TGTGCCAGCAGTTTAGCTGCTCAAGATACGCAGTATTTT.

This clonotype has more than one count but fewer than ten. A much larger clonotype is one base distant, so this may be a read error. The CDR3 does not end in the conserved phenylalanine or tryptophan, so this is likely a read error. The CDR3 coding sequence is TGTGCCAGCAGTGGTCCCCGGGACCGACTTAGCACAGATACGCAGTATCTT. This sequence encodes CASSGPRDRLSTDTQYL. The rearrangement uses TRBV2 and TRBJ2-3; either TRBD1 or TRBD2 may fit D (5 bases each). The V and J ends lost 4 bases and 0 bases respectively, with 17 bases between them. This CDR3 contains 17 residues. Germline-derived CDR1 and CDR2 are SNHLY and FYNNEI.

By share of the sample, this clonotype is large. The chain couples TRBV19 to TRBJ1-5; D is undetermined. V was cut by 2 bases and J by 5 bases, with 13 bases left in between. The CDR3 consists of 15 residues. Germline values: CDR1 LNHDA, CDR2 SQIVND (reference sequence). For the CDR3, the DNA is TGTGCCAGTAGTATACCCGGCTGGGGTGATCAGCCCCAGCATTTT. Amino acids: CASSIPGWGDQPQHF. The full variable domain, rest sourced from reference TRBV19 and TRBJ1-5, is DGGITQSPKYLFRKEGQNVTLSCEQNLNHDAMYWYRQDPGQGLRLIYYSQIVNDFQKGDIAEGYSVSREKKESFPLTVTSAQKNPTAFYLCASSIPGWGDQPQHFGDGTRLSIL.

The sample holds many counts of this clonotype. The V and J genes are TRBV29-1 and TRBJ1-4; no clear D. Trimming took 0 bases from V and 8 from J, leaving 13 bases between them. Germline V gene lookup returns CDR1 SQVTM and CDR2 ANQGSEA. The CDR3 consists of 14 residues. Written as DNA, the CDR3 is TGCAGCGTTGAAGATCATAGGGTGGACGAAAAACTGTTTTTT. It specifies CSVEDHRVDEKLFF.

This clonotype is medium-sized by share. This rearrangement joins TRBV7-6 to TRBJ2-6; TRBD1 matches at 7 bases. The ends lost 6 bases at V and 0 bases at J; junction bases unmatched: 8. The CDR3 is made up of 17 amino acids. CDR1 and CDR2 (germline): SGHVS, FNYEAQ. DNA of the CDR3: TGTGCCAGCAGTTTCGGGACAGCGGTCTCTGGGGCCAACGTCCTGACTTTC. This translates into CASSFGTAVSGANVLTF.

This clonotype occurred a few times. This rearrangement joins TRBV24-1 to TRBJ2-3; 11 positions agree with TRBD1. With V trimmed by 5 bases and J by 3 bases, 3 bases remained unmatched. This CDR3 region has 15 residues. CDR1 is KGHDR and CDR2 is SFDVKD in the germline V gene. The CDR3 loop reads CATSGGTGGTDTQYF. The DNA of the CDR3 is TGTGCCACCAGTGGGGGGACAGGGGGTACAGATACGCAGTATTTT.